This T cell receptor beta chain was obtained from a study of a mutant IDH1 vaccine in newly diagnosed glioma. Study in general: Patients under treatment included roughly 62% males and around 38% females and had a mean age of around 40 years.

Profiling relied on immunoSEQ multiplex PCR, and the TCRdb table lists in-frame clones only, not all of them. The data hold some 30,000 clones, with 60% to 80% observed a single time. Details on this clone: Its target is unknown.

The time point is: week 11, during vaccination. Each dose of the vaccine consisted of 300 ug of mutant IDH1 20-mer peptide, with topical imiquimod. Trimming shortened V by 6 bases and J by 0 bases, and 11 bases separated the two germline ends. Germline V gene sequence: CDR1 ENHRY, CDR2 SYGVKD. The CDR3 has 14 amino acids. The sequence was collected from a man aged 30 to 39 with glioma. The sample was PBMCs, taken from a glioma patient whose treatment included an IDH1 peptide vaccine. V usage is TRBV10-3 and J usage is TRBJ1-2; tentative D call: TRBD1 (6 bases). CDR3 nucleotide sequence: TGTGCCATCAGCCCACAGGGTTCTAACTATGGCTACACCTTC. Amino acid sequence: CAISPQGSNYGYTF.